This paragraph covers one T cell receptor (beta chain) sequence. The same CDR3 also results from other DNA sequences found in this sample. Sequencing used immunoSEQ multiplex PCR; TCRdb keeps in-frame clones, though not all of them. The sample has 350,000 to 500,000 clones, 70% to 90% seen once. These data are taken from a study of blood T cell repertoires in COVID-19. The CDR3 has 13 residues. V was cut by 2 bases and J by 1 base, with 5 bases left in between. Germline V gives CDR1 MDHEN, CDR2 SYDVKM. The origin of this receptor is a woman aged 18-35 years who had been exposed to COVID-19. The sequencing input was PBMCs or T cells enriched from blood (not recorded which). The J gene is TRBJ1-1, the V gene TRBV28; unclear D gene. CDR3 residues: CASSLGQNTEAFF. CDR3 DNA sequence: TGTGCCAGCAGTTTAGGGCAGAACACTGAAGCTTTCTTT.